The clone carrying this T cell receptor beta chain has a count of ten or more. The target antigen is unknown. CDR3 length: 13 residues. CDR1 and CDR2 (germline): DFQATT, SNEGSKA (reference sequence). V lost 0 bases, J lost 7 bases, and 5 bases stayed unmatched. The source of the sample is a study of glioma-infiltrating T cells. The study, taken as a whole, reports: Above-expected tissue-blood divergence occurred in all gliomas, most in low-grade ones. Only very few CDR3 sequences appeared in both tissue and blood.

TCR alpha and beta CDR3 regions were amplified from RNA using iRepertoire nested multiplex PCR. Tissue mRNA or PBMC total RNA, about 85-400 ng, went into one-step reverse transcription and amplification. MiXCR, run by TCRdb on the multiplex PCR reads, gives a single entry per CDR3 protein. The sample records about 180,000 distinct CDR3 sequences, roughly 45% being singletons. Sequenced sample: glioma tissue, nonneoplastic brain tissue, or PBMCs (not recorded which). This chain uses TRBV20-1 with TRBJ1-2, with 7 bases identical to TRBD1. The TCR originated in a human donor with low-grade glioma or glioblastoma, undergoing nonglioma brain surgery, or in good health (not recorded which). CDR3 in amino acids: CSAREQGTGGYTF. The CDR3 DNA reads as TGCAGTGCTAGAGAACAGGGGACGGGTGGCTACACCTTC.